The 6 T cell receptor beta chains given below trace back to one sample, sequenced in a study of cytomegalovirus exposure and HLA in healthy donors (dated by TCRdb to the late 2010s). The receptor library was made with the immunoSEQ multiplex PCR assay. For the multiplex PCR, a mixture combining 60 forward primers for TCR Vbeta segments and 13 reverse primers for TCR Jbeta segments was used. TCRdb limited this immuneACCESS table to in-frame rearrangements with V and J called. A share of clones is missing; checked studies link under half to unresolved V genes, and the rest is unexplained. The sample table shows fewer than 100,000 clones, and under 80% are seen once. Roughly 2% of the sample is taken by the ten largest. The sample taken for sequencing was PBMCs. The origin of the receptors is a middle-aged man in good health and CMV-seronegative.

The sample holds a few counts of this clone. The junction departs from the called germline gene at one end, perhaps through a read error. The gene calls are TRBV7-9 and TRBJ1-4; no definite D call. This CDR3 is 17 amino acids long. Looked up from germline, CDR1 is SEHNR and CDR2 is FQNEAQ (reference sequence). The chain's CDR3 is CSSSFNDMAATNEKLFF. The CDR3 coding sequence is TGTTCCAGCAGCTTTAATGATATGGCTGCAACTAATGAAAAACTGTTTTTT.

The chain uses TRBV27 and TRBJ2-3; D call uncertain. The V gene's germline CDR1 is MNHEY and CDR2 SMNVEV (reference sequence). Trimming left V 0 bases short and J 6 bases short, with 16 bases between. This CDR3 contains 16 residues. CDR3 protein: CASSLSLPPTRDTQYF. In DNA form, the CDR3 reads TGTGCCAGCAGTTTATCGCTCCCCCCAACCCGGGATACGCAGTATTTT.

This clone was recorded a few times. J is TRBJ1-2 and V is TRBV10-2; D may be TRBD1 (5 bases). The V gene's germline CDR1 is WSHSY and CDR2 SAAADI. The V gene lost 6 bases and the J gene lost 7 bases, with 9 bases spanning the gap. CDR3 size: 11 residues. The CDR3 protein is CASRRDSGYTF. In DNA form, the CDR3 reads TGCGCCAGCAGGAGGGACTCTGGCTACACCTTC.

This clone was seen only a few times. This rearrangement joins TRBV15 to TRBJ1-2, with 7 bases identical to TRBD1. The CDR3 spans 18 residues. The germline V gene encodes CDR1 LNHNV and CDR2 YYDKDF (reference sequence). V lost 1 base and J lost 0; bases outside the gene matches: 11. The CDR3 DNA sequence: TGTGCCACCAGCAGAGGAAGGTTGGGGACAGCTACTAACTATGGCTACACCTTC. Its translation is CATSRGRLGTATNYGYTF.

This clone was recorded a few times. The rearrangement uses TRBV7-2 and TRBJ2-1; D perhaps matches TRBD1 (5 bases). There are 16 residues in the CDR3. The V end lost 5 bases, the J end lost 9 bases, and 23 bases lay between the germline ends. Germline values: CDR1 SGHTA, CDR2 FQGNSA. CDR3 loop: CASSEGVNRVTGEQFF. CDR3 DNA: TGTGCCAGCAGCGAAGGGGTAAACAGAGTTACGGGTGAGCAGTTCTTC. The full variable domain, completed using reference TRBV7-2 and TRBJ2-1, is GAGVSQSPSNKVTEKGKDVELRCDPISGHTALYWYRQSLGQGLEFLIYFQGNSAPDKSGLPSDRFSAERTGGSVSTLTIQRTQQEDSAVYLCASSEGVNRVTGEQFFGPGTRLTVL.

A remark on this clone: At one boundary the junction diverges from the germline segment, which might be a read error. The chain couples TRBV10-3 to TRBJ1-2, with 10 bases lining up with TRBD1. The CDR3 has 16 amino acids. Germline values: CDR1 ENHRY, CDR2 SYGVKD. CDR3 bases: TGTGCCAGCAGTTACTCCCGGACAGGGGGAGGCTATGGCTACACCTTC. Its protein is CASSYSRTGGGYGYTF.